This TCR beta chain was identified during a study of OX40 agonist ivuxolimab in advanced cancers. Patients with a history of autoimmune disease or on systemic immunosuppression were excluded. Assay: immunoSEQ multiplex PCR; the TCRdb copy retains only in-frame clones and omits some. The data contain 50,000 to 55,000 clones, about nine tenths of them singletons. CDR1 is SGHNT, CDR2 YYREEE, per germline (reference sequence). This CDR3 comprises 16 residues. V lost 1 base and J 0 bases, leaving 11 bases between the germline ends. The sample here was CD4+ or CD8+ T cells sorted from blood, taken in a trial of the OX40 agonist ivuxolimab. The clonotype originates from an adult with an advanced solid tumor such as melanoma, head and neck, liver or kidney cancer. This rearrangement joins TRBV5-4 to TRBJ1-3; D is unclear. The CDR3 region has the DNA TGTGCCAGCAGCTTGCATGGCAGAGACTCTGGAAACACCATATATTTT. Translating it yields CASSLHGRDSGNTIYF.